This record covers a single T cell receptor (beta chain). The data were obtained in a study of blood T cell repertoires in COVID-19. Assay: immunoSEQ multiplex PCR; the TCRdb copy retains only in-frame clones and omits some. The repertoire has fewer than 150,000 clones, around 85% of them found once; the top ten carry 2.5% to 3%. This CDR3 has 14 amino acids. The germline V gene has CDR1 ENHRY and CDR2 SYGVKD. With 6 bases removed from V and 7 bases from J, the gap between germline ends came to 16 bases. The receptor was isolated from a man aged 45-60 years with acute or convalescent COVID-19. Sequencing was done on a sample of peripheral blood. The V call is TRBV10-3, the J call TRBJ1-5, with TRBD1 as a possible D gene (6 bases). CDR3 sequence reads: CAIRPGGGGQPQHF. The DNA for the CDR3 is TGTGCCATCAGACCGGGGGGCGGAGGGCAGCCCCAGCATTTT.